This TCR beta chain derives from a study of T cell responses to AZD1222 COVID-19 vaccine. Only in-frame clones appear in the TCRdb table, and some are missing; sequencing was by immunoSEQ multiplex PCR. The sample lists over 150,000 clones, 70% to 90% occurring once. This clone appeared a single time. The antigen is unknown. Findings of the study overall: The study reported that nearly half of spike-specific TCRs target unmutated variant regions. Only a handful of AZD1222 recipients, several in all, had baseline seropositivity.

The clonotype comes from an adult in good health. This material consisted of peripheral blood, taken on day 0 of MenACWY control vaccination.

For the CDR3, the DNA is TGTGCCAGCGCGGGGGCCTCGGAGGGTCAGCCCCAGCATTTT. Protein: CASAGASEGQPQHF. V and J are TRBV9 and TRBJ1-5, with D possibly TRBD1 on 6 matching bases. Trimming cost V 7 bases and J 6 bases, with 17 bases left between them. This CDR3 is built from 14 residues. The germline V gene encodes CDR1 SGDLS and CDR2 YYNGEE.